This entry lists 14 T cell receptor beta chains sequenced from one sample in a study of OX40 agonist ivuxolimab in advanced cancers. TCRdb's table, derived via immunoSEQ multiplex PCR, lists solely in-frame clones and lacks some. Altogether about 45,000 clones are present, more than 80% being singletons, with the ten largest covering over 12%. The source material was CD4+ or CD8+ T cells sorted from blood, sampled in a trial of the OX40 agonist ivuxolimab. The receptors were gathered from an adult with an advanced solid tumor such as melanoma, head and neck, liver or kidney cancer.

About this clone: Other nucleotide sequences from this sample produce the same CDR3. This chain links TRBV27 with TRBJ2-7, with D perhaps TRBD1 (5 bases). CDR3 length: 13 residues. V lost 2 bases to trimming and J lost 5 bases, with 10 bases between them. Germline assignment: CDR1 MNHEY and CDR2 SMNVEV (reference sequence). CDR3 residues: CASSLGQGDEQYF. The CDR3 coding sequence is TGTGCCAGCAGTTTAGGCCAGGGCGACGAGCAGTACTTC.

The chain carries TRBV9 and TRBJ2-1; 8 bases match TRBD2. CDR1 SGDLS and CDR2 YYNGEE come from the germline V gene. The CDR3 is 15 amino acids. V dropped 0 bases and J dropped 8; count of bases not matched to a gene: 7. The CDR3 DNA follows: TGTGCCAGCAGCGTAGATGGGACTAGTTACGATGAGCAGTTCTTC. Residues: CASSVDGTSYDEQFF.

V usage is TRBV7-2 and J usage is TRBJ2-2; 12 bases align to TRBD2. The CDR3 consists of 17 residues. Germline V gives CDR1 SGHTA, CDR2 FQGNSA. Trimming cost V 4 bases and J 5 bases; bases outside gene matches: 8. Here the CDR3 reads CASSSSLLAGGTGELFF. CDR3 nucleotide sequence: TGTGCCAGCAGCTCCTCACTACTAGCGGGGGGTACCGGGGAGCTGTTTTTT. Drawing the rest from reference TRBV7-2 and TRBJ2-2, the complete variable domain is GAGVSQSPSNKVTEKGKDVELRCDPISGHTALYWYRQSLGQGLEFLIYFQGNSAPDKSGLPSDRFSAERTGGSVSTLTIQRTQQEDSAVYLCASSSSLLAGGTGELFFGEGSRLTVL.

CDR3 sequence reads: CASGLVVRENTEAFF. The CDR3 DNA sequence: TGTGCTAGTGGTTTGGTAGTCAGGGAGAACACTGAAGCTTTCTTT. This chain joins TRBV12-5 and TRBJ1-1, with D perhaps matching TRBD1 (5 bases). V dropped 0 bases and J dropped 1 base, with 9 bases sitting between them. Germline V gives CDR1 LGHNT, CDR2 FRNRAP. The CDR3 has 15 residues.

The chain links TRBV9 to TRBJ2-2, with D tentatively TRBD1 (6 bases). CDR3 length: 15 residues. V was shortened by 3 bases and J by 7 bases, with 16 bases between the two germline ends. Germline V gives CDR1 SGDLS, CDR2 YYNGEE. The CDR3 nucleotides read TGTGCCAGCAGCGCAACCCAGGGGTGGGGCGGGGAGCTGTTTTTT. This codes for CASSATQGWGGELFF. Together with reference TRBV9 and TRBJ2-2, the CDR3 gives the full variable domain: DSGVTQTPKHLITATGQRVTLRCSPRSGDLSVYWYQQSLDQGLQFLIQYYNGEERAKGNILERFSAQQFPDLHSELNLSSLELGDSALYFCASSATQGWGGELFFGEGSRLTVL.

The J gene is TRBJ2-2, the V gene TRBV5-4, with no clear D. V was cut by 2 bases and J by 3 bases, with 2 bases left in between. This CDR3 comprises 12 residues. Germline V gives CDR1 SGHNT, CDR2 YYREEE (reference sequence). The CDR3 protein is CASSFYTGELFF. For the CDR3, the DNA is TGTGCCAGCAGCTTCTACACCGGGGAGCTGTTTTTT.

The chain uses TRBV28 and TRBJ2-3, with 8 bases matching TRBD2. The CDR3 spans 20 residues. The trim removed 2 bases at V and 2 bases at J, leaving 18 bases unmatched. Germline CDR1 and CDR2: MDHEN and SYDVKM. CDR3 loop: CASSLTGGRRWAEPTDTQYF. CDR3 coding DNA: TGTGCCAGCAGTTTAACGGGGGGGCGCCGATGGGCAGAACCCACAGATACGCAGTATTTT.

The chain carries TRBV28 and TRBJ2-2; 11 bases fit TRBD2. Trimming at V came to 7 bases and at J to 6 bases, leaving 13 bases not matched to a gene. Germline values: CDR1 MDHEN, CDR2 SYDVKM. The CDR3 is 17 residues long. The CDR3 sequence is CASTLPTSGSGPGELFF. The DNA of the CDR3 is TGTGCCAGCACCCTGCCTACTAGCGGGAGTGGGCCCGGGGAGCTGTTTTTT.

The CDR3 spells CASSLVSAGGEQFF. CDR3 bases: TGTGCCAGCAGCTTAGTTTCCGCTGGGGGTGAGCAGTTCTTC. This chain connects TRBV7-2 to TRBJ2-1, with D perhaps TRBD1 or TRBD2 (5 bases each). Looked up from germline, CDR1 is SGHTA and CDR2 is FQGNSA. V was cut by 1 base and J by 9 bases, with 13 bases left in between. This CDR3 spans 14 amino acids. The full variable domain, in which reference TRBV7-2 and TRBJ2-1 provide the parts outside the CDR3, is GAGVSQSPSNKVTEKGKDVELRCDPISGHTALYWYRQSLGQGLEFLIYFQGNSAPDKSGLPSDRFSAERTGGSVSTLTIQRTQQEDSAVYLCASSLVSAGGEQFFGPGTRLTVL.

This clone was found once. This sequence joins TRBV2 and TRBJ2-3, with TRBD2 identical over 9 bases. This CDR3 has 15 amino acids. Germline V CDR1 and CDR2: SNHLY, FYNNEI. Trimming at V came to 8 bases and at J to 2 bases, leaving 8 bases not matched to a gene. The CDR3 DNA follows: TGTGCCAGCGAGAGCAGCGGGGGGTACACAGATACGCAGTATTTT. This gives the protein CASESSGGYTDTQYF.

This sequence joins TRBV6-4 and TRBJ2-1; D ambiguous. CDR1 and CDR2 (germline): MRHNA, SNTAGT. Trimming shortened V by 6 bases and J by 10 bases, and 10 bases separated the two germline ends. The CDR3 length is 11 residues. CDR3 region: CASSLGSEQFF. The CDR3 DNA reads as TGTGCCAGCAGCCTCGGTAGCGAGCAGTTCTTC.

The CDR3 reads CASSLATSGYEQYF. For the CDR3, the DNA is TGTGCCAGCAGCTTAGCAACTAGCGGCTACGAGCAGTACTTC. The chain is built from TRBV7-6 and TRBJ2-7; 8 nucleotides agree with TRBD2. Germline V gene lookup returns CDR1 SGHVS and CDR2 FNYEAQ. Germline trimming cut 0 bases from V and 3 bases from J; bases unmatched to any gene: 1. The CDR3 loop spans 14 amino acids.

Note on this clone: This sample includes further DNA sequences coding for the same CDR3. The chain couples TRBV13 to TRBJ2-2, with unresolved D. V was shortened by 5 bases and J by 4 bases, with 5 bases between the two germline ends. This CDR3 is built from 12 residues. Germline CDR1 is PRHDT and CDR2 is FYEKMQ (reference sequence). CDR3 DNA sequence: TGTGCCAGCAGCCCCGGCACCGGGGAGCTGTTTTTT. It encodes CASSPGTGELFF.

This sequence joins TRBV6-5 and TRBJ2-1; TRBD1 matches at 7 bases. Germline V gene sequence: CDR1 MNHEY, CDR2 SVGAGI. CDR3 length: 14 residues. V dropped 5 bases and J dropped 2; count of bases not matched to a gene: 3. The CDR3 DNA sequence: TGTGCCAGCAGTCAGGGGACAGCCTACAATGAGCAGTTCTTC. This gives the protein CASSQGTAYNEQFF.